This TCR beta chain was sequenced during a study of T cell responses to AZD1222 COVID-19 vaccine. Findings and caveats of the study: After two AZD1222 doses, spike-specific TCR breadth and depth rose versus day 0.

This clone has a single count. Antigen specificity is unknown. Produced via immunoSEQ multiplex PCR; TCRdb's table is partial and in-frame only. The table lists approximately 150,000 clones, more than 85% of them singletons. Per germline, CDR1 MNHEY and CDR2 SMNVEV (reference sequence). The CDR3 loop spans 17 amino acids. The V end was cut by 2 bases, the J end by 4 bases, with 17 bases between. Second-dose groups at about 4 or about 12 weeks were pooled. This sample comprised peripheral blood, obtained 28 days after the second AZD1222 dose. This chain links TRBV27 with TRBJ1-4; maybe TRBD1 (6 bases). The source of this sequence is an adult who received the AZD1222 COVID-19 vaccine. The CDR3 DNA reads TGTGCCAGCAGTTTAAGGGGACACAGGCTCCTTAATGAAAAACTGTTTTTT. It is translated as CASSLRGHRLLNEKLFF. Full variable domain (remainder filled in from reference TRBV27 and TRBJ1-4): EAQVTQNPRYLITVTGKKLTVTCSQNMNHEYMSWYRQDPGLGLRQIYYSMNVEVTDKGDVPEGYKVSRKEKRNFPLILESPSPNQTSLYFCASSLRGHRLLNEKLFFGSGTQLSVL.